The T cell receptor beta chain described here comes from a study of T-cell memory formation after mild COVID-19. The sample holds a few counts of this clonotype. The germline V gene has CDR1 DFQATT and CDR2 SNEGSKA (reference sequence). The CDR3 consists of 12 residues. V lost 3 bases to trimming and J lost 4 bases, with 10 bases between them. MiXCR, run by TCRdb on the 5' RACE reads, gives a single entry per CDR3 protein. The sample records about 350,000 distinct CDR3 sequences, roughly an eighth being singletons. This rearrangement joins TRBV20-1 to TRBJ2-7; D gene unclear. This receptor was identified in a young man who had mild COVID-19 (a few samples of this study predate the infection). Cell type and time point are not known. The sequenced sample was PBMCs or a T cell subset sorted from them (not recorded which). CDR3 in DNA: TGCAGTGCTAGCGCTGTAAGATACGAGCAGTACTTC. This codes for CSASAVRYEQYF.